One sample yielded the 19 T cell receptor beta chains listed below, sequenced in a study of CD8+CD57+ T cells in acquired aplastic anemia. Genomic DNA served as template for TCR beta VDJ and CDR3 profiling. MiXCR, applied by TCRdb to the reads, yields one record per CDR3 protein. The data contain 100,000 to 120,000 distinct CDR3 sequences, approximately 48% of them singletons. The sequencing input was sorted CD4+, CD8+, or CD8+CD57+ T cells (not recorded which) from PBMCs. The receptors shown here come from a human donor in good health, serving as a control.

This clonotype was seen ten or more times. The V and J genes are TRBV12-3 or TRBV12-4 and TRBJ2-1; the D gene is possibly TRBD2 (5 bases). V lost 5 bases and J 8 bases, leaving 16 bases between the germline ends. The CDR3 is 14 amino acids. The CDR3 loop reads CASSPGGSSYEQFF. The CDR3 DNA is TGTGCCAGCAGTCCCGGCGGGTCTTCGTATGAGCAGTTCTTC.

This chain connects TRBV7-3 to TRBJ1-2; D is undetermined. V lost 5 bases and J lost 2, with 9 bases in between. CDR1 SGHTA and CDR2 FQGTGA come from the germline V gene. CDR3 length equals 13 residues. CDR3 DNA sequence: TGTGCCAGCAGCCCGGACGGGAACTATGGCTACACCTTC. Encoded protein: CASSPDGNYGYTF.

The gene calls are TRBV7-8 and TRBJ1-3; D remains ambiguous. The CDR3 covers 17 residues. Trimming pared 2 bases from V and 2 bases from J, leaving 16 bases between. Looked up from germline, CDR1 is SGHVS and CDR2 is FQNEAQ. The CDR3 reads CASSLQTSGGPGNTIYF. For the CDR3, the DNA is TGTGCCAGCAGCTTACAAACGTCAGGAGGGCCTGGAAACACCATATATTTT. Variable domain in full (rest from reference TRBV7-8 and TRBJ1-3): GAGVSQSPRYKVAKRGQDVALRCDPISGHVSLFWYQQALGQGPEFLTYFQNEAQLDKSGLPSDRFFAERPEGSVSTLKIQRTQQEDSAVYLCASSLQTSGGPGNTIYFGEGSWLTVV.

As for this clonotype: A clone one base away is much larger, so this may be a read error. The rearrangement joins TRBV6-1 to TRBJ1-1, with unresolved D. V gave up 6 bases and J gave up 5 bases, with 13 bases separating them. Germline V gives CDR1 MNHNS, CDR2 SASEGT. The CDR3 is 13 amino acids. Here the CDR3 reads CASRGLGRTEAFF. The CDR3 nucleotides read TGTGCCAGCAGAGGCCTGGGAAGGACTGAAGCTTTCTTT.

V is TRBV25-1 and J is TRBJ1-1, with TRBD1 matching over 7 bases. The CDR3 runs 15 residues. The germline V gene has CDR1 MGHDK and CDR2 SYGVNS. V lost 4 bases and J lost 5; bases outside the gene matches: 10. The CDR3 sequence: CASSVSTGYGTEAFF. The CDR3 coding sequence is TGTGCCAGCAGTGTTTCGACAGGGTACGGAACTGAAGCTTTCTTT.

This chain uses TRBV7-2 with TRBJ1-6; 7 nucleotides agree with TRBD1. The CDR3 has 14 residues. The V gene end was trimmed by 3 bases and the J gene end by 9 bases; junction bases not matched to a gene: 5. The germline gives CDR1 SGHTA, CDR2 FQGNSA. DNA for the CDR3: TGTGCCAGCAGCTTGTGGGACAGCCCTTCACCCCTCCACTTT. Its translation: CASSLWDSPSPLHF.

This rearrangement joins TRBV25-1 to TRBJ2-7; 10 nucleotides align to TRBD2. The CDR3 contains 13 residues. V dropped 3 bases and J dropped 7; count of bases not matched to a gene: 3. Germline V CDR1 and CDR2: MGHDK, SYGVNS. As DNA, the CDR3 is TGTGCCAGCAGTGAGTGGACTAGCGGTGAGCAGTACGTC. This encodes CASSEWTSGEQYV.

For this clonotype: At one boundary the junction diverges from the germline segment, which might be a read error. The chain recombines TRBV15 with TRBJ2-1; 9 positions agree with TRBD2. This CDR3 has 15 residues. Per the germline V gene, CDR1 is LNHNV and CDR2 is YYDKDF (reference sequence). The CDR3 loop reads CATSILAGRYNEQFF. The CDR3 nucleotides are TGTGCCACCAGCATCCTAGCGGGGCGGTACAACGAGCAGTTCTTC.

This chain links TRBV24-1 with TRBJ2-1; 16 positions agree with TRBD2. The CDR3 contains 18 residues. V lost 4 bases, J lost 1 base, and 3 bases stayed unmatched. CDR1 KGHDR and CDR2 SFDVKD come from the germline V gene. The CDR3 DNA sequence: TGTGCCACCAGTGACCCGGGACTAGCGGGAGGGTCCTACAATGAGCAGTTCTTC. Translated, it gives CATSDPGLAGGSYNEQFF.

This clonotype has ten or more counts. This chain uses TRBV4-1 with TRBJ2-3, with TRBD2 identical over 9 bases. Per germline, CDR1 MGHRA and CDR2 YSYEKL. V lost 4 bases and J lost 2; bases outside the gene matches: 7. The CDR3 has 16 residues. The CDR3 DNA sequence: TGCGCCAGCAGCCTGAGACTAGCGGCTTCCACAGATACGCAGTATTTT. This sequence encodes CASSLRLAASTDTQYF.

The sample holds many counts of this clonotype. The CDR3 nucleotides are TGTGCCATCGGACAGGGGGGGAACACTGAAGCTTTCTTT. Residues: CAIGQGGNTEAFF. The chain uses TRBV10-3 and TRBJ1-1; TRBD1 agrees at 10 bases. After removal of 8 bases from V and 1 base from J, the junction contained 1 base not matched to a gene. The CDR3 sequence is 13 residues long. The germline V gene encodes CDR1 ENHRY and CDR2 SYGVKD.

This clonotype was counted many times. The gene calls are TRBV9 and TRBJ2-1; D gene unclear. CDR1 SGDLS and CDR2 YYNGEE come from the germline V gene. V was shortened by 4 bases and J by 0 bases, with 11 bases between the two germline ends. CDR3 length equals 15 residues. The CDR3 is CASSSPDSSYNEQFF. In DNA, the CDR3 is TGTGCCAGCAGCTCCCCCGATAGCTCCTACAATGAGCAGTTCTTC.

This chain connects TRBV25-1 to TRBJ1-6, with a weak D call TRBD1 (6 bases). The CDR3 is 14 residues long. Trimming removed 6 bases from V and 7 bases from J, with 13 bases in between. From germline, CDR1 is MGHDK and CDR2 SYGVNS. The CDR3 protein is CASSWGAQNSPLHF. The CDR3 region has the DNA TGTGCCAGCAGCTGGGGGGCGCAAAATTCACCCCTCCACTTT.

This sequence joins TRBV29-1 and TRBJ1-4, with 11 bases that match TRBD1. CDR1 is SQVTM and CDR2 is ANQGSEA in the germline V gene. V gave up 8 bases and J gave up 1 base; unmatched junction bases: 6. The CDR3 is 15 amino acids. The CDR3 region has the DNA TGCAGCATATCCGGGACAGGGGGAACTAATGAAAAACTGTTTTTT. This encodes CSISGTGGTNEKLFF.

The chain combines TRBV29-1 with TRBJ2-2; D is unresolved. The CDR3 totals 10 residues. Deletions cut 7 bases from V and 9 bases from J, with 9 bases between. Germline CDR1 reads SQVTM; CDR2 reads ANQGSEA. The CDR3 sequence: CSANPRELFF. The CDR3 DNA reads as TGCAGCGCAAACCCCAGGGAGCTGTTTTTT.

As for this clonotype: This may come from a read error, since a much larger clone is one base off. The chain uses TRBV9 and TRBJ2-2, with TRBD1 identical over 9 bases. CDR3 length: 15 residues. The J segment lost 4 bases and the V segment lost 3 bases, leaving 4 bases of the junction unmatched. Germline CDR1 and CDR2: SGDLS and YYNGEE. CDR3: CASSDGTGPTGELFF. The DNA for the CDR3 is TGTGCCAGCAGCGATGGGACAGGGCCCACCGGGGAGCTGTTTTTT.

Points on this clonotype: Just one base apart from a much larger clone, this may be a read error. The chain couples TRBV7-2 to TRBJ2-7; D may be TRBD1 (5 bases). The V gene's germline CDR1 is SGHTA and CDR2 FQGNSA. The CDR3 consists of 13 residues. The CDR3 reads CATTGYSSYKQYF. The CDR3, as DNA: TGTGCCACAACAGGATATAGCTCCTACAAGCAGTACTTC.

The gene calls are TRBV10-1 and TRBJ2-5; TRBD1 matches at 12 bases. With V trimmed by 7 bases and J by 4 bases, 7 bases remained unmatched. The V gene's germline CDR1 is WNHNN and CDR2 SYGVQD (reference sequence). The CDR3 covers 15 residues. The CDR3 protein is CASIGTGGSGETQYF. The CDR3 nucleotides read TGCGCCAGCATCGGGACAGGGGGCTCGGGAGAGACCCAGTACTTC.

The DNA for the CDR3 is TGTGCCAGCAGCCCCGACAGGGTCACCTCACCCCTCCACTTT. Translating it yields CASSPDRVTSPLHF. This chain connects TRBV7-2 to TRBJ1-6, with TRBD1 matching over 7 bases. The germline V gene encodes CDR1 SGHTA and CDR2 FQGNSA. This CDR3 has 14 amino acids. The V segment lost 5 bases and the J segment 10 bases; nucleotides outside the gene matches: 8.